This section outlines one TCR beta chain sequence together with its context. Germline loops: CDR1 GTSNPN, CDR2 SVGIG (reference sequence). Deletions cut 2 bases from V and 9 bases from J, with 16 bases between. This CDR3 contains 13 residues. Some clones are missing from TCRdb's copy, which holds only in-frame ones; the method was immunoSEQ multiplex PCR. The sample has about 480,000 clones, nearly 90% seen once. This entry is derived from a study of blood T cell repertoires in COVID-19. The chain is built from TRBV30 and TRBJ1-2; D might be TRBD1 (5 bases). Source material: peripheral blood. The receptor comes from a man younger than 35 with COVID-19, enrolled during active disease. The CDR3 loop reads CAWSSQGLRSYTF. For the CDR3, the DNA is TGTGCCTGGAGTAGTCAGGGACTACGGAGCTACACCTTC.